The clone carrying this T cell receptor beta chain was found a few times. Its specificity is unknown. This sample is drawn from a study of cytomegalovirus exposure and HLA in healthy donors. The CDR3 runs 16 residues. CDR1 and CDR2 (germline): SGHNT, YYREEE (reference sequence). After removal of 0 bases from V and 5 bases from J, the junction contained 7 bases not matched to a gene. Regarding the study as a whole: Previous analysis showed most TCR beta V segments were productive about 87% or about 30% of the time. Per published accounts, TCR beta sequences correctly predicted the HLA-A and HLA-B alleles of most subjects. Through in vitro validation, three CMV-associated chains were shown to be specific for CMV antigens.

In the PCR, 60 Vbeta and 13 Jbeta primers were used. Clones were read by immunoSEQ multiplex PCR, and TCRdb kept only the in-frame ones, dropping some. The repertoire has around 120,000 clones, around 76% of them found once; the top ten carry around 16%. This receptor was obtained from a man aged 50-60 years in good health and CMV-seropositive. J is TRBJ2-3 and V is TRBV5-4; 9 bases fit TRBD2. The sample was PBMCs. The CDR3: CASSLAMRGRGDTQYF. The CDR3 nucleotides are TGTGCCAGCAGCTTGGCCATGCGCGGGAGGGGAGATACGCAGTATTTT.